This T cell receptor beta chain is drawn from a study of OX40 agonist ivuxolimab in advanced cancers. At the level of the study: Earlier anti-PD-1, anti-PD-L1 or anti-CTLA-4 therapy was permitted; roughly 37% had received some. Findings and caveats of the study: The study did not work out the antigen specificity of the expanded peripheral T cells.

A note on this clone: Its target is not known.

The CDR3 length is 16 residues. Germline CDR1 is SGHNT and CDR2 is YYREEE (reference sequence). J lost 1 base, V lost 4 bases, and 9 bases had no gene match. Clones were read by immunoSEQ multiplex PCR, and TCRdb kept only the in-frame ones, dropping some. The table has about 79,000 clones, about nine tenths seen once. The clonotype originates from an adult with an advanced solid tumor such as melanoma, head and neck, liver or kidney cancer. This specimen consisted of CD4+ or CD8+ T cells sorted from blood, obtained in a trial of the OX40 agonist ivuxolimab. J is TRBJ1-1 and V is TRBV5-4; TRBD1 matches at 8 bases. CDR3 nucleotides: TGTGCCAGCAGCCCAGGGACAGGCAGGGGGAACACTGAAGCTTTCTTT. It encodes CASSPGTGRGNTEAFF. Supplemented by reference TRBV5-4 and TRBJ1-1, the full variable domain reads ETGVTQSPTHLIKTRGQQVTLRCSSQSGHNTVSWYQQALGQGPQFIFQYYREEENGRGNFPPRFSGLQFPNYSSELNVNALELDDSALYLCASSPGTGRGNTEAFFGQGTRLTVV.